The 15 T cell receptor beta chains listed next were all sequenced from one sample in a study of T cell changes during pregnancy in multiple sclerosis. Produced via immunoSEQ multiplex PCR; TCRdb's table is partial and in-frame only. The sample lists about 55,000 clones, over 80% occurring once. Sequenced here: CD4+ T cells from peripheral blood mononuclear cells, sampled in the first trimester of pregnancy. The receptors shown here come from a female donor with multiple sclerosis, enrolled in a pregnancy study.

CDR3 nucleotide sequence: TGTGCCAGCAGTCAGGGGACTAGCGGGAGTCAGAATGAGCAGTTCTTC. Translated: CASSQGTSGSQNEQFF. The chain links TRBV6-6 to TRBJ2-1; TRBD2 matches at 14 bases. This CDR3 spans 16 amino acids. CDR1 is MNHNY and CDR2 is SVGAGI in the germline V gene (reference sequence). Losses at the gene ends were 5 bases for V and 7 bases for J; bases not matched to a gene: 7.

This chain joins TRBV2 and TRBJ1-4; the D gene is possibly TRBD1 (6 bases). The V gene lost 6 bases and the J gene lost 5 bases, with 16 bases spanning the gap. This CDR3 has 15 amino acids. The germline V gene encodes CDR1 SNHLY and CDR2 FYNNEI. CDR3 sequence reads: CASSPTGNTNEKLFF. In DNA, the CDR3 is TGTGCCAGCAGCCCTACAGGGAACACAAATGAAAAACTGTTTTTT.

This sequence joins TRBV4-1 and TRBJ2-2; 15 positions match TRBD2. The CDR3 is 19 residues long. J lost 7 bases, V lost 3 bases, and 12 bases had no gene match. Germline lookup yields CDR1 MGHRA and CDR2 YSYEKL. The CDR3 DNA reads TGCGCCAGCAGCCATGAGGGACTAGCGGGAGGCCACCGGGGCGGGGAGCTGTTTTTT. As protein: CASSHEGLAGGHRGGELFF.

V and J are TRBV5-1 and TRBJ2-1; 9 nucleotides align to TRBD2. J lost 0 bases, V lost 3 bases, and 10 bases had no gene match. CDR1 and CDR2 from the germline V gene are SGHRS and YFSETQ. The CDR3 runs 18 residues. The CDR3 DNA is TGCGCCAGCAGCTCGCTTACGACTAGCGGAGGCTCCTACAATGAGCAGTTCTTC. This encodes CASSSLTTSGGSYNEQFF.

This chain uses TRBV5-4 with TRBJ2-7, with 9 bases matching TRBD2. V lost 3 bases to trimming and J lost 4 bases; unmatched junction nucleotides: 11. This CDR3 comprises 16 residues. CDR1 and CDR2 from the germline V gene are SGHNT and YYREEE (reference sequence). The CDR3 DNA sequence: TGTGCCAGCAGCTCGGAGGCTAGCGGGGCCCAGTACGAGCAGTACTTC. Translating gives CASSSEASGAQYEQYF.

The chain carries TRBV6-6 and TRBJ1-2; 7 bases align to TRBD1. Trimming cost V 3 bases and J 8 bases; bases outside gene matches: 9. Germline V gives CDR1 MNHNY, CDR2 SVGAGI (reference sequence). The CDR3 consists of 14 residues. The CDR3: CASSYYKGAVGYTF. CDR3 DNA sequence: TGTGCCAGCAGTTATTACAAGGGGGCAGTCGGCTACACCTTC.

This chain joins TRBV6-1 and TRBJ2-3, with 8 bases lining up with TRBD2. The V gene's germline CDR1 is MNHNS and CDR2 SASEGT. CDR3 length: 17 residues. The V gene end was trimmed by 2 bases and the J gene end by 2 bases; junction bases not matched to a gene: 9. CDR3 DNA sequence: TGTGCCAGCAGTGAATATGGACTAGCAGAAATCACAGATACGCAGTATTTT. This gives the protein CASSEYGLAEITDTQYF.

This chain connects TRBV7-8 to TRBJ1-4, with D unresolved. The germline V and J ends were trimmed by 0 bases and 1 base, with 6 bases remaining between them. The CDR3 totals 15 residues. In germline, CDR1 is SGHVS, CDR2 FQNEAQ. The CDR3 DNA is TGTGCCAGCAGCTTAGCGAGTTTAACTAATGAAAAACTGTTTTTT. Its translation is CASSLASLTNEKLFF. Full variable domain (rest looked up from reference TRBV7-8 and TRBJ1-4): GAGVSQSPRYKVAKRGQDVALRCDPISGHVSLFWYQQALGQGPEFLTYFQNEAQLDKSGLPSDRFFAERPEGSVSTLKIQRTQQEDSAVYLCASSLASLTNEKLFFGSGTQLSVL.

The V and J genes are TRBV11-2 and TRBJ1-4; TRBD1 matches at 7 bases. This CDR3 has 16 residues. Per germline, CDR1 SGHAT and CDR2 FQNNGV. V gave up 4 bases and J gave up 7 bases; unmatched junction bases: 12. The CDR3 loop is CASSSRGETGREKLFF. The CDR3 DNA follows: TGTGCCAGCAGCTCCAGAGGCGAGACAGGGCGTGAAAAACTGTTTTTT.

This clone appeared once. The chain's CDR3 is CASSPRGPDTQYF. The CDR3 DNA reads as TGTGCCAGCAGCCCTAGGGGCCCCGATACGCAGTATTTT. The chain combines TRBV7-9 with TRBJ2-3; maybe TRBD1 (5 bases). The CDR3 loop spans 13 amino acids. Germline CDR1 reads SEHNR; CDR2 reads FQNEAQ (reference sequence). Between the trimmed V and J ends, which lost 5 bases and 6 bases, there was a span of 12 bases.

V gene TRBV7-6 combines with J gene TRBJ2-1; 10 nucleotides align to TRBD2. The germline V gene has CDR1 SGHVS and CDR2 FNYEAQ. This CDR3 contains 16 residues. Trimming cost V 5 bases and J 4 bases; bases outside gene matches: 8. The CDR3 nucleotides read TGTGCCAGCAGCCCAGTGGCTAGCGGGAGTTACAATGAGCAGTTCTTC. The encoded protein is CASSPVASGSYNEQFF.

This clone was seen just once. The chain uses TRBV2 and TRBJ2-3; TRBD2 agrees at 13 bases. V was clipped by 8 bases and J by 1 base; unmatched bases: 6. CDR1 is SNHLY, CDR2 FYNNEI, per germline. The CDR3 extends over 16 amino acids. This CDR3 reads CASWTSGSRGTDTQYF. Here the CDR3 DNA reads TGTGCCAGCTGGACTAGCGGGAGCCGTGGCACAGATACGCAGTATTTT. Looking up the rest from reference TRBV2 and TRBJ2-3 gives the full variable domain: EPEVTQTPSHQVTQMGQEVILRCVPISNHLYFYWYRQILGQKVEFLVSFYNNEISEKSEIFDDQFSVERPDGSNFTLKIRSTKLEDSAMYFCASWTSGSRGTDTQYFGPGTRLTVL.

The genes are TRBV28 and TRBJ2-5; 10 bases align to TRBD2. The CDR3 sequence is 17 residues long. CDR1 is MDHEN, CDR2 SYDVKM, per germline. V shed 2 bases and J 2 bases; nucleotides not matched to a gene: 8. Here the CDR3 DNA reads TGTGCCAGCAGTTTACGGCTAGCGGGAGTTGCACAAGAGACCCAGTACTTC. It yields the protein CASSLRLAGVAQETQYF.

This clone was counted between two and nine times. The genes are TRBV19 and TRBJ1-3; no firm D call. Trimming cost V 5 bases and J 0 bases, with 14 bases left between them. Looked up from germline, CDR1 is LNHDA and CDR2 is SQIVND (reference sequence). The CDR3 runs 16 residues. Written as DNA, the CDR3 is TGTGCCAGTAGTCGAAGCTTTACCAACTCTGGAAACACCATATATTTT. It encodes CASSRSFTNSGNTIYF.

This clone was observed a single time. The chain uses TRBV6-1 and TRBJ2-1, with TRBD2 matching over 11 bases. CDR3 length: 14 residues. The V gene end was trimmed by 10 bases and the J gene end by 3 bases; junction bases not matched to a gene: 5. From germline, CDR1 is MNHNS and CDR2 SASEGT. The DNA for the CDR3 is TGTGCCACCCGACTAGCGGGACGCTACAATGAGCAGTTCTTC. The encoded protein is CATRLAGRYNEQFF.